Listed below are T cell receptor beta chains from one sample, sequenced in a study of blood T cell repertoires in COVID-19. Using immunoSEQ multiplex PCR, the repertoire was profiled, and TCRdb retains in-frame clones only, with some absent. Here the sample spans roughly 100,000 clones, around 84% being singletons. Sequencing input: peripheral blood. The receptor source for this set is a man aged 55 to 70 with acute or convalescent COVID-19. CDR3s include the opening cysteine and the closing phenylalanine or tryptophan. The D gene is left open where the match is weak. The size of a clone is reported for some rows only, either as once, few or many, or as a class for expanded clones.

TRBJ1-2 | . | TRBV28 | . | TGTGCCAGCAGGGCGACACCTTATGGCTACACCTTC | CASRATPYGYTF
TRBJ1-4 | . | TRBV19 | . | TGTGCCAGTAGTTTAGGACAGTCAACTAATGAAAAACTGTTTTTT | CASSLGQSTNEKLFF
TRBJ2-1 | . | TRBV10-2 | TRBD2 | TGCGCCGGAAGGACTAGCGGGGACAATGAGCAGTTCTTC | CAGRTSGDNEQFF
TRBJ2-1 | . | TRBV7-9 | . | TGTGCCAGCGACCGGGAGCTTAATGAGCAGTTCTTC | CASDRELNEQFF
TRBJ2-3 | . | TRBV14 | . | TGTGCCAGCAGCGGTATCAGGGGTTACGGAACTAGCACAGATACGCAGTATTTT | CASSGIRGYGTSTDTQYF
TRBJ2-5 | . | TRBV5-4 | . | TGTGCCAGCAGCTCAGACGGGAATTCAGAGACCCAGTACTTC | CASSSDGNSETQYF
TRBJ2-3 | . | TRBV7-9 | TRBD2 | TGTGCCAGCAGCTTGTCGACTAGCGTTAGCACAGATACGCAGTATTTT | CASSLSTSVSTDTQYF
TRBJ1-2 | . | TRBV27 | . | TGTGCCAGCTCGGGGGGTTGGGGACCAAACTATGGCTACACCTTC | CASSGGWGPNYGYTF
TRBJ2-3 | . | TRBV5-1 | TRBD2 | TGCGCCAGCAGCACCTTAGCGGGAGGCCGCACAGATACGCAGTATTTT | CASSTLAGGRTDTQYF
TRBJ1-2 | few | TRBV5-1 | TRBD1 | TGCGCCAGCAGCTTGGGGGGACAGGGCTTGTCTATCTATGGCTACACCTTC | CASSLGGQGLSIYGYTF
TRBJ1-1 | once | TRBV28 | TRBD1 | TGTGCCAGCAGTTCCTCCGGACAGGCGGCGTACACTGAAGCTTTCTTT | CASSSSGQAAYTEAFF
TRBJ2-5 | . | TRBV10-2 | TRBD1 | TGCGCCAGCAGACTACGACAGGGGGAGACCCAGTACTTC | CASRLRQGETQYF
TRBJ2-3 | once | TRBV10-3 | . | TGTGCCATCAGTGACATGGGCTATTCGACAGATACGCAGTATTTT | CAISDMGYSTDTQYF
TRBJ2-2 | . | TRBV5-5 | TRBD1 | TGTGCCAGCAAGCACGCGCCGGGACAGGTCTCCACCGGGGAGCTGTTTTTT | CASKHAPGQVSTGELFF
TRBJ1-1 | . | TRBV5-6 | . | TGTGCCAGCAGACCAATGGGGACACCGCCAGAAGCTTTCTTT | CASRPMGTPPEAFF
TRBJ2-1 | . | TRBV24-1 | TRBD2 | TGTGCCACCAGTGATCCCCGGCGGGAGCCCCACAATGAGCAGTTCTTC | CATSDPRREPHNEQFF
TRBJ2-5 | . | TRBV13 | TRBD2 | TGTGCCAGCAGCCCCGGACTAGCGGGGTCCCGACAAGAGACCCAGTACTTC | CASSPGLAGSRQETQYF
TRBJ2-6 | . | TRBV5-6 | TRBD1 | TGTGCCAGCAGCCTCCCGGGACAGGGCCTCTCTGGGGCCAACGTCCTGACTTTC | CASSLPGQGLSGANVLTF
TRBJ1-6 | . | TRBV4-1 | TRBD1 | TGCGCCAGCAGCCGCTCTTCCGGGACAGGGGGCCGAAGCTCCTATAATTCACCCCTCCACTTT | CASSRSSGTGGRSSYNSPLHF
TRBJ2-4 | . | TRBV5-1 | TRBD1 | TGCGCCAGCAGCTTGGAGGGGGCGTCGGTCAAAAACATTCAGTACTTC | CASSLEGASVKNIQYF
TRBJ1-2 | . | TRBV28 | TRBD1 | TGTGCCAGCAGATCCCAAGTGGCAAAGAGGACAGGCTATGGCTACACCTTC | CASRSQVAKRTGYGYTF
TRBJ1-1 | . | TRBV19 | TRBD1 | TGTGCCAGTAGTATTCAGGGGGCCCGGTGGACTGAAGCTTTCTTT | CASSIQGARWTEAFF
TRBJ2-1 | few | TRBV10-3 | TRBD2 | TGTGCCATCAGTGAGACTAGCGGGAGGGCTGCTTACAATGAGCAGTTCTTC | CAISETSGRAAYNEQFF
TRBJ1-5 | . | TRBV27 | TRBD1 | TGTGCCAGCAGTTTATTAGGGGGCCGCAATCAGCCCCAGCATTTT | CASSLLGGRNQPQHF
TRBJ1-1 | . | TRBV29-1 | . | TGCAGCGGGGCCGGCCTGAACACTGAAGCTTTCTTT | CSGAGLNTEAFF
TRBJ2-1 | . | TRBV7-9 | TRBD2 | TGTGCCAGCAGCTCACCGGAGGGACTAGCGCTCTACAATGAGCAGTTCTTC | CASSSPEGLALYNEQFF
TRBJ1-4 | . | TRBV5-1 | . | TGCGCCAGCAGCGGTACAGGGTTAGGAGAAAAACTGTTTTTT | CASSGTGLGEKLFF
TRBJ1-1 | . | TRBV5-1 | . | TGCGCCAGCAAGCGGGCATTTGGTGACACTGAAGCTTTCTTT | CASKRAFGDTEAFF
TRBJ2-3 | . | TRBV28 | TRBD2 | TGTGCCACTAGCGGGAATGGAGATACGCAGTATTTT | CATSGNGDTQYF
TRBJ2-3 | once | TRBV24-1 | TRBD2 | TGTGCCACCAGTGATCCTAGCGGGACCAGCACAGATACGCAGTATTTT | CATSDPSGTSTDTQYF
TRBJ1-1 | once | TRBV6-5 | . | TGTGCCAGCAGTTACGGGCGGGATCGCACTGAAGCTTTCTTT | CASSYGRDRTEAFF
TRBJ1-2 | few | TRBV28 | TRBD1 | TGTGCCAGCAGACGACAGGGCTCCGATGGCTACACCTTC | CASRRQGSDGYTF
TRBJ2-3 | . | TRBV2 | . | TGTGCCAGCAGGCACAGGGTTAGCACAGATACGCAGTATTTT | CASRHRVSTDTQYF
TRBJ1-3 | . | TRBV4-1 | . | TGCGCCAGCAGCCAGACCACAGATTACTCTGGAAACACCATATATTTT | CASSQTTDYSGNTIYF
TRBJ2-5 | . | TRBV28 | . | TGTGCCAGCAGCCCCTCCCTGACACAAGAGACCCAGTACTTC | CASSPSLTQETQYF
TRBJ2-1 | . | TRBV14 | TRBD2 | TGTGCCAGCAGCCAAGATCTCGCTAGCGGGGCTTACAATGAGCAGTTCTTC | CASSQDLASGAYNEQFF
TRBJ1-3 | . | TRBV5-6 | . | TGTGCCAGCAGCTTGGTGGGGAGAGACACCATATATTTT | CASSLVGRDTIYF
TRBJ2-5 | . | TRBV10-2 | . | TGCGCCAGCAGTTGGAGGGGGCCAGAGACCCAGTACTTC | CASSWRGPETQYF
TRBJ2-1 | . | TRBV7-9 | TRBD2 | TGTGCCAGCAGACCTAGCGGGAGCTCAATCTACAATGAGCAGTTCTTC | CASRPSGSSIYNEQFF
TRBJ1-1 | . | TRBV30 | . | TGTGCCTGGAGTGTCGCAGACACTGAAGCTTTCTTT | CAWSVADTEAFF